This entry describes one T cell receptor beta chain. This clone turned up a few times. Its antigen remains unidentified. No base-level quality is on record; no much larger clone is a single base apart. From its cysteine to its phenylalanine, the CDR3 spans 11 amino acids. Left in the record is the CDR3 DNA by itself, 33 bases read in frame from the first base. Per the germline V gene (reference sequence), LNHDA is the CDR1 and SQIVND is the CDR2. These data come from a study of identifying expanded T cells in peripheral blood (dated 2019 in TCRdb). Study-level background: Technical replicates were generated by sequencing separate aliquots of the same genomic DNA pool, and four replicates were compared pairwise. Summary of the overall study and its limitations: It was expected by the authors that biological variance in healthy repertoires might increase further over much longer intervals, such as months to years. For all healthy donors, the variance in clone template counts between two-week samples rose significantly as total template count increased. The binomial model flagged approximately 1.2 differentially abundant clones between technical replicates, compared with approximately 15 over two weeks and 19 over about four weeks. Both the number of clones called differentially abundant and the false-positive rate were significantly reduced by the beta-binomial model across all healthy-donor time intervals.

TCRbeta CDR3 regions were profiled with the immunoSEQ Assay using bias-controlled multiplex PCR amplification of genomic DNA. In the paper's pipeline: The absolute abundance of each unique TCRbeta CDR3 region was quantified after sequences were collapsed and filtered. Differential abundance was tested with a binomial (Fisher-equivalent) model and with a beta-binomial model adding time-dependent variance fitted from healthy donors. Clones with fewer than 5 combined templates were removed, and differential abundance was called for clones with a Benjamini-Hochberg FDR below 0.01. Using the form v = (b*log(k)+a)^2, the beta-binomial variance was modeled as a function of the total template count across the two samples. TCRdb stores this immuneACCESS table with in-frame sequences only. Part of the clones is absent; in the studies checked, under half of the shortfall reflects unresolved V genes, and no reason is known for the rest. That table supplies the V and J calls and clone size; D and trimming were determined from the DNA. In this sample the table shows 100,000 to 150,000 clones, approximately 88% of which occur a single time. Of the sample, approximately 3% falls within the top ten clones.

During the collection period, no immune events, such as infections, were documented for the healthy donors. Blood repertoires from healthy donors were used as a training cohort for calibrating time-dependent variance in a beta-binomial model of differential abundance of T-cell clones. The training cohort included 10 or so healthy donors, of whom 3 were female and 7 were male. On average the donors were around 44 years old, and their ages spanned roughly 29 to 70 years. Obtained from a commercial supplier, whole blood was collected from each healthy donor at three time points set about 2 weeks apart. For immunosequencing, genomic DNA was extracted from unsorted whole blood.

The sequencing input was blood. This chain is built from TRBV19 and TRBJ1-1, with an unclear D gene assignment. The receptor was derived from a person between 18 and 75 years old in good health. The DNA is as follows: TGTGCAACGTTGGGAGGAACTGAAGCTTTCTTT. This yields the protein CATLGGTEAFF.